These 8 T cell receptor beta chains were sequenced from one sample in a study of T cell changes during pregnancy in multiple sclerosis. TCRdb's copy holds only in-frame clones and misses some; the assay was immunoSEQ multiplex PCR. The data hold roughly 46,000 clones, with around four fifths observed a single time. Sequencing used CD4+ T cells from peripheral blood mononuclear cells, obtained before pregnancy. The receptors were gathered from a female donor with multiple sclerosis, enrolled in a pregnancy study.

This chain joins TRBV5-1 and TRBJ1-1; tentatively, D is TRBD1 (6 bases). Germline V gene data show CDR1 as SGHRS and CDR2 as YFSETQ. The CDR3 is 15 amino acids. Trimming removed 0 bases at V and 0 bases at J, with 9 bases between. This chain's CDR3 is CASSLVAGVNTEAFF. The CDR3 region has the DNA TGCGCCAGCAGCTTGGTAGCAGGGGTGAACACTGAAGCTTTCTTT.

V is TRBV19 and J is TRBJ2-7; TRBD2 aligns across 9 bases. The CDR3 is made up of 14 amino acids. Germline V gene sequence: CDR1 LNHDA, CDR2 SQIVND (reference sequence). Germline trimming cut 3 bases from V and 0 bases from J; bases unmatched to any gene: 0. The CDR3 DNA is TGTGCCAGTAGTATTAGCGGGAGCTCCTACGAGCAGTACTTC. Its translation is CASSISGSSYEQYF.

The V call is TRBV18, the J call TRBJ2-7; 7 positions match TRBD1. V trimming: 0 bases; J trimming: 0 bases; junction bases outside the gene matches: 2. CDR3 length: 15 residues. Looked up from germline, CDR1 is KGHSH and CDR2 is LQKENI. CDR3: CASSPPGTDSYEQYF. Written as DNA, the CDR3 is TGTGCCAGCTCACCACCCGGGACAGACTCCTACGAGCAGTACTTC.

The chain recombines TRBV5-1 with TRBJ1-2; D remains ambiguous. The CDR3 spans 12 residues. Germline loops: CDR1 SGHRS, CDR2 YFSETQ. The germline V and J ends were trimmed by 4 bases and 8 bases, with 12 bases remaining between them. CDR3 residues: CASSHGPGGYTF. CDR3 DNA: TGCGCCAGCAGCCACGGACCGGGAGGCTACACCTTC. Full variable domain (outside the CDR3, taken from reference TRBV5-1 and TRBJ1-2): KAGVTQTPRYLIKTRGQQVTLSCSPISGHRSVSWYQQTPGQGLQFLFEYFSETQRNKGNFPGRFSGRQFSNSRSEMNVSTLELGDSALYLCASSHGPGGYTFGSGTRLTVV.

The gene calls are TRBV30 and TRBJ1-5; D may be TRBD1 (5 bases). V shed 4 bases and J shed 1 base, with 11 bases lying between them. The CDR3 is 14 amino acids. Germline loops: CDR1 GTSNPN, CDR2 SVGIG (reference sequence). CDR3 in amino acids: CAWTQGNSNQPQHF. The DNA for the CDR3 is TGTGCCTGGACCCAGGGAAACAGCAATCAGCCCCAGCATTTT.

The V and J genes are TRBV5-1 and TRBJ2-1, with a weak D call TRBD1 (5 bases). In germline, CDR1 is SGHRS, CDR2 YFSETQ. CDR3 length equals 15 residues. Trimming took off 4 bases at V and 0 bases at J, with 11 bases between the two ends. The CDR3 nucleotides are TGCGCCAGCAGCGCAGGGTCGGGCTCCTACAATGAGCAGTTCTTC. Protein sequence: CASSAGSGSYNEQFF.

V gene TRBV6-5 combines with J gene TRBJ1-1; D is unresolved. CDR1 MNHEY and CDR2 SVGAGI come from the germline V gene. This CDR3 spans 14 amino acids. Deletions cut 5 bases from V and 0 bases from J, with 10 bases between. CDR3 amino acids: CASSEPSMNTEAFF. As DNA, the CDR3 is TGTGCCAGCAGTGAACCAAGCATGAACACTGAAGCTTTCTTT.

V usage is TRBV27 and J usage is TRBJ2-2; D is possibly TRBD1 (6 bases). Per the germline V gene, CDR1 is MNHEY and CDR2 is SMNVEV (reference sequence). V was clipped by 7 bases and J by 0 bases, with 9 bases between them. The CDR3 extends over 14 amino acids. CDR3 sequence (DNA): TGTGCCAGCATGGGGACAACGAACACCGGGGAGCTGTTTTTT. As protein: CASMGTTNTGELFF.